The present TCR beta chain was sequenced within a study of blood T cell repertoires in COVID-19. For the study at large: Acute-phase and convalescent COVID-19 samples originated in the United States, Italy and Spain. T cells, B-cell-depleted T cells, or PBMCs provided the cDNA or gDNA that served as material.

V trimming: 4 bases; J trimming: 4 bases; junction bases outside the gene matches: 4. Looked up from germline, CDR1 is SNHLY and CDR2 is FYNNEI. The CDR3 spans 14 residues. Seattle patient enrollment occurred during active infection, with longitudinal follow-up thereafter. As originally analysed: Estimates of nucleated cell counts were drawn from the amplification of reference gene primers. The protocol was immunoSEQ multiplex PCR, while the TCRdb copy is restricted to in-frame clones and leaves out a portion. D and trimming come from the DNA, and the V and J calls and clone size come from that table. The table shows 100,000 to 150,000 clones, with around 81% occurring only once.

The receptor was isolated from a man aged 25 to 40 with COVID-19, enrolled during active disease. The sample taken for sequencing was peripheral blood. The chain is built from TRBV2 and TRBJ2-5; 9 bases agree with TRBD1. Written as DNA, the CDR3 is TGTGCCAGCAGTGGACAGGGGGTGAGAGAGACCCAGTACTTC. Its translation is CASSGQGVRETQYF.